What follows are 24 T cell receptor beta chains derived from one specimen sequenced in a study of response to subunit inactivated influenza vaccine. Via MiXCR, TCRdb re-called the RT-PCR reads, giving one row per CDR3 protein. The repertoire has 500,000 to 550,000 distinct CDR3 sequences, approximately 7.1% of them found once; the top ten carry 10% to 15%. The sequencing used PBMCs from blood, collected around 25 months after vaccination. These receptors were obtained from a man aged 45-69 years who received an inactivated influenza vaccine.

The V and J genes are TRBV6-2 or TRBV6-3 and TRBJ2-7; 8 bases agree with TRBD2. This CDR3 spans 17 amino acids. V shed 2 bases, J shed 2 bases, and the junction held 11 bases outside the gene matches. CDR1 is MNHEY, CDR2 SVGEGT, per germline. The DNA of the CDR3 is TGTGCCAGCAGTTACACACACTTCTGGACTAGCACCTACGAGCAGTACTTC. The encoded protein is CASSYTHFWTSTYEQYF.

This clonotype was recorded at least ten times. The V call is TRBV7-2, the J call TRBJ2-5; the D gene is possibly TRBD2 (6 bases). V lost 2 bases, J lost 1 base, and 11 bases lay in between. Per germline, CDR1 SGHTA and CDR2 FQGNSA. This CDR3 region has 15 residues. CDR3 nucleotides: TGTGCCAGCAGCTTATTCCCGGGGGTCCAAGAGACCCAGTACTTC. Its translation is CASSLFPGVQETQYF.

V and J are TRBV2 and TRBJ1-1; D is undetermined. Germline V gene sequence: CDR1 SNHLY, CDR2 FYNNEI. This CDR3 comprises 11 residues. Trimming shortened V by 8 bases and J by 2 bases, and 6 bases separated the two germline ends. CDR3 in DNA: TGTGCCAGCCCCTCTAACACTGAAGCTTTCTTT. Its translation is CASPSNTEAFF.

At least ten counts were recorded for this clonotype. The chain recombines TRBV5-1 with TRBJ1-1, with TRBD1 matching over 7 bases. Trimming cost V 4 bases and J 1 base; bases outside gene matches: 4. Germline assignment: CDR1 SGHRS and CDR2 YFSETQ. There are 14 residues in the CDR3. CDR3 protein: CASSQGTANTEAFF. The CDR3, as DNA: TGCGCCAGCAGCCAAGGGACAGCGAACACTGAAGCTTTCTTT. Full variable domain (remainder filled in from reference TRBV5-1 and TRBJ1-1): KAGVTQTPRYLIKTRGQQVTLSCSPISGHRSVSWYQQTPGQGLQFLFEYFSETQRNKGNFPGRFSGRQFSNSRSEMNVSTLELGDSALYLCASSQGTANTEAFFGQGTRLTVV.

In its sample, this clonotype was seen a few times. This rearrangement joins TRBV3-1 to TRBJ2-6; D is unresolved. Trimming left V 2 bases short and J 0 bases short, with 5 bases between. The CDR3 is made up of 15 amino acids. The germline gives CDR1 LGHDT, CDR2 YNNKEL (reference sequence). The CDR3 reads CASSQLHSGANVLTF. CDR3 nucleotide sequence: TGTGCCAGCAGCCAACTTCACTCTGGGGCCAACGTCCTGACTTTC.

This clonotype has more than one count but fewer than ten. The V gene is TRBV7-3, the J gene TRBJ2-1; weak D call: TRBD1 (7 bases). The CDR3 has 18 amino acids. Germline V gene sequence: CDR1 SGHTA, CDR2 FQGTGA. V was pared by 5 bases and J by 0 bases, with 20 bases between. This CDR3 reads CASSRSGGPLGSYNEQFF. The CDR3 nucleotides are TGTGCCAGCAGCCGCTCAGGGGGGCCGCTGGGCTCCTACAATGAGCAGTTCTTC.

The rearrangement joins TRBV3-1 to TRBJ1-1; D gene uncertain. The CDR3 is made up of 13 amino acids. V lost 6 bases, J lost 1 base, and 9 bases lay in between. Germline-derived CDR1 and CDR2 are LGHDT and YNNKEL (reference sequence). CDR3 bases: TGTGCCAGCAGACGAGCCAGGAACACTGAAGCTTTCTTT. Protein: CASRRARNTEAFF.

This clonotype was recorded at least ten times. V gene TRBV20-1 combines with J gene TRBJ2-7, with a possible D match to TRBD2 (5 bases). V was cut by 0 bases and J by 1 base, with 16 bases left in between. The CDR3 runs to 16 residues. CDR1 is DFQATT and CDR2 is SNEGSKA in the germline V gene (reference sequence). CDR3: CSARDSPGSTSYEQYF. CDR3 DNA: TGCAGTGCTAGAGACAGCCCGGGATCTACTTCCTACGAGCAGTACTTC.

This clonotype came up a few times. The chain links TRBV4-3 to TRBJ2-1; unclear D gene. CDR1 is LGHNA, CDR2 YSLEER, per germline. This CDR3 has 15 amino acids. V was shortened by 3 bases and J by 4 bases, with 13 bases between the two germline ends. CDR3 in DNA: TGCGCCAGCAGCCACTCATCGTCAATTTACAATGAGCAGTTCTTC. Its protein product is CASSHSSSIYNEQFF.

This clonotype occurred a few times. The chain is built from TRBV20-1 and TRBJ1-4; D unclear. The CDR3 runs 12 residues. V dropped 2 bases and J dropped 0 bases, with 1 base sitting between them. Per the germline V gene, CDR1 is DFQATT and CDR2 is SNEGSKA (reference sequence). DNA of the CDR3: TGCAGTGCTAGATCAACTAATGAAAAACTGTTTTTT. Its protein product is CSARSTNEKLFF.

The V and J genes are TRBV6-1 and TRBJ1-5; TRBD1 aligns across 11 bases. Looked up from germline, CDR1 is MNHNS and CDR2 is SASEGT. The J segment lost 7 bases and the V segment lost 7 bases, leaving 6 bases of the junction unmatched. The CDR3 is 14 amino acids. CDR3 bases: TGTGCCAGCACAGGGACAGGGGGTAGGCAGCCCCAGCATTTT. It is translated as CASTGTGGRQPQHF.

This clonotype was seen only a few times. This rearrangement joins TRBV4-1 to TRBJ2-4; D not resolved. The CDR3 runs 17 residues. The germline V gene has CDR1 MGHRA and CDR2 YSYEKL. Trimming took off 0 bases at V and 0 bases at J, with 12 bases between the two ends. The CDR3 DNA sequence: TGCGCCAGCAGCCAAGAAAGACGGTCCGAAGCCAAAAACATTCAGTACTTC. This encodes CASSQERRSEAKNIQYF.

The chain links TRBV7-2 to TRBJ2-3; 7 nucleotides match TRBD1. The CDR3 length is 16 residues. The germline CDR1 and CDR2 sequences are SGHTA and FQGNSA. The ends lost 3 bases at V and 2 bases at J; junction bases unmatched: 8. The CDR3 DNA sequence: TGTGCCAGCAGCTTTTTCGGGACAGCTTACACAGATACGCAGTATTTT. Translation: CASSFFGTAYTDTQYF.

The chain joins TRBV5-6 to TRBJ1-3; no definite D call. V was trimmed by 0 bases and J by 2 bases, leaving 12 bases between them. There are 16 residues in the CDR3. Germline CDR1 and CDR2: SGHDT and YYEEEE. The CDR3 loop is CASSLGPAVTGNTIYF. The CDR3 nucleotides read TGTGCCAGCAGCTTGGGCCCGGCAGTCACTGGAAACACCATATATTTT.

The chain carries TRBV7-9 and TRBJ1-1; TRBD1 is a possible D gene (5 bases). The CDR3 has 16 amino acids. Germline V gives CDR1 SEHNR, CDR2 FQNEAQ (reference sequence). V was clipped by 5 bases and J by 0 bases, with 16 bases between them. This chain's CDR3 is CASSPHPGRMNTEAFF. The CDR3 bases are TGTGCCAGCAGCCCCCACCCGGGACGGATGAACACTGAAGCTTTCTTT.

This clonotype has a count of ten or more. The V call is TRBV28, the J call TRBJ2-3, with TRBD2 matching 11 bases. The CDR3 is 15 amino acids. Germline CDR1 MDHEN, CDR2 SYDVKM. The V gene end was trimmed by 4 bases and the J gene end by 5 bases; junction bases not matched to a gene: 5. CDR3 coding DNA: TGTGCCAGCAGTTCCCCTAGCGGGAGGAGAGATACGCAGTATTTT. Amino acid sequence: CASSSPSGRRDTQYF.

This clonotype was detected many times. CDR3 nucleotide sequence: TGCGCCAGCAGCTTGATGGGGGGTTACAATGAGCAGTTCTTC. Translation: CASSLMGGYNEQFF. The rearrangement joins TRBV5-1 to TRBJ2-1, with a weak D call TRBD2 (6 bases). This CDR3 is 14 amino acids long. With 1 base removed from V and 4 bases from J, the gap between germline ends came to 9 bases. Germline CDR1 and CDR2: SGHRS and YFSETQ. Variable domain in full (rest from reference TRBV5-1 and TRBJ2-1): KAGVTQTPRYLIKTRGQQVTLSCSPISGHRSVSWYQQTPGQGLQFLFEYFSETQRNKGNFPGRFSGRQFSNSRSEMNVSTLELGDSALYLCASSLMGGYNEQFFGPGTRLTVL.

Here the CDR3 reads CASTKQGLRTEAFF. As DNA, the CDR3 is TGTGCCAGCACCAAACAGGGTTTGAGGACTGAAGCTTTCTTT. The rearrangement links TRBV11-2 to TRBJ1-1; TRBD1 might be the D (6 bases). CDR3 length equals 14 residues. Trimming shortened V by 7 bases and J by 5 bases, and 17 bases separated the two germline ends. Germline V gives CDR1 SGHAT, CDR2 FQNNGV.

This clonotype was seen at least ten times. The rearrangement uses TRBV5-1 and TRBJ2-5; 12 bases are a match to TRBD1. Germline assignment: CDR1 SGHRS and CDR2 YFSETQ. V shed 4 bases and J 2 bases; nucleotides not matched to a gene: 12. The CDR3 extends over 18 amino acids. The CDR3 sequence: CASSEGTGGQPIQETQYF. The CDR3, as DNA: TGCGCCAGCAGCGAGGGGACAGGGGGCCAACCGATTCAAGAGACCCAGTACTTC.

The chain uses TRBV25-1 and TRBJ2-1, with 8 bases matching TRBD1. The CDR3 consists of 18 residues. Trimming cost V 2 bases and J 0 bases; bases outside gene matches: 9. The V gene's germline CDR1 is MGHDK and CDR2 SYGVNS. CDR3 region: CASSETRQGIYSYNEQFF. Written as DNA, the CDR3 is TGTGCCAGCAGTGAAACCAGACAGGGGATATACTCCTACAATGAGCAGTTCTTC.

The J gene is TRBJ2-7, the V gene TRBV20-1; no definite D call. The CDR3 length is 13 residues. The V end was cut by 0 bases, the J end by 6 bases, with 12 bases between. Germline V gene sequence: CDR1 DFQATT, CDR2 SNEGSKA (reference sequence). The CDR3 region is CSARDLRIGEQYF. DNA for the CDR3: TGCAGTGCTAGAGATCTGAGGATTGGCGAGCAGTACTTC.

The chain uses TRBV5-6 and TRBJ2-7; perhaps TRBD2 as D (5 bases). Deletions cut 0 bases from V and 3 bases from J, with 13 bases between. The CDR3 has 15 residues. Germline V CDR1 and CDR2: SGHDT, YYEEEE. CDR3: CASSLAGSTVYEQYF. The CDR3, as DNA: TGTGCCAGCAGCTTGGCGGGGAGTACGGTCTACGAGCAGTACTTC. Full variable domain (outside the CDR3, taken from reference TRBV5-6 and TRBJ2-7): DAGVTQSPTHLIKTRGQQVTLRCSPKSGHDTVSWYQQALGQGPQFIFQYYEEEERQRGNFPDRFSGHQFPNYSSELNVNALLLGDSALYLCASSLAGSTVYEQYFGPGTRLTVT.

The genes are TRBV2 and TRBJ2-7, with 8 bases matching TRBD2. The CDR3 spans 15 residues. The V gene end was trimmed by 5 bases and the J gene end by 3 bases; junction bases not matched to a gene: 9. The germline V gene encodes CDR1 SNHLY and CDR2 FYNNEI. CDR3 residues: CASSPRGVVVYEQYF. Here the CDR3 DNA reads TGTGCCAGCAGTCCGCGGGGGGTTGTTGTCTACGAGCAGTACTTC.

The V gene is TRBV7-2, the J gene TRBJ2-7; D unclear. The CDR3 consists of 14 residues. Trimming stripped 1 base from V and 3 bases from J, with 10 bases between. Looked up from germline, CDR1 is SGHTA and CDR2 is FQGNSA. CDR3 residues: CASSLEVGYYEQYF. CDR3 sequence (DNA): TGTGCCAGCAGCTTAGAAGTCGGATACTACGAGCAGTACTTC.